The rows below give T cell receptor beta chains drawn from one sample of a study of CD8 T cells in Susac syndrome. Via MiXCR, TCRdb re-called the immunoSEQ multiplex PCR reads, giving one row per CDR3 protein. The sample has tens of thousands of distinct CDR3 sequences; about 92% are singletons. Source material: CD8+ T cells from PBMCs. Source of these receptors: a human donor with multiple sclerosis. The CDR3 runs from the conserved cysteine through the conserved F or W. A D gene is named only where the DNA matches it firmly. Rows may omit the clone size; those that give it use once, few, many or a size class.

v_gene: TRBV29-1
d_gene: .
j_gene: TRBJ2-1
abundance: .
CDR3aa: CSVDRASYNEQFF
CDR3nt: TGCAGCGTTGATAGAGCCTCCTACAATGAGCAGTTCTTC

v_gene: TRBV29-1
d_gene: .
j_gene: TRBJ1-2
abundance: .
CDR3aa: CSVEQGSYGYTF
CDR3nt: TGCAGCGTCGAACAGGGAAGCTATGGCTACACCTTC

v_gene: TRBV27
d_gene: TRBD1
j_gene: TRBJ2-5
abundance: .
CDR3aa: CASSLSGTVKTQYF
CDR3nt: TGTGCCAGCAGCTTATCCGGGACAGTCAAGACCCAGTACTTC

v_gene: TRBV2
d_gene: .
j_gene: TRBJ1-2
abundance: .
CDR3aa: CASSEMDVDGYTF
CDR3nt: TGTGCCAGCAGTGAAATGGATGTGGATGGCTACACCTTC

v_gene: TRBV15
d_gene: .
j_gene: TRBJ1-2
abundance: once
CDR3aa: CATSNKLGDYGYTF
CDR3nt: TGTGCCACCAGCAACAAGCTGGGGGACTATGGCTACACCTTC

v_gene: TRBV28
d_gene: TRBD2
j_gene: TRBJ2-7
abundance: .
CDR3aa: CASSPEIWQRGRYEQYF
CDR3nt: TGTGCCAGCAGTCCCGAGATCTGGCAGCGGGGGAGGTACGAGCAGTACTTC

v_gene: TRBV9
d_gene: .
j_gene: TRBJ1-5
abundance: .
CDR3aa: CASSLASGQPQHF
CDR3nt: TGTGCCAGCAGCCTCGCTTCGGGTCAGCCCCAGCATTTT

v_gene: TRBV14
d_gene: .
j_gene: TRBJ1-2
abundance: .
CDR3aa: CASSQGRGAGYGYTF
CDR3nt: TGTGCCAGCAGCCAAGGGCGGGGCGCTGGCTATGGCTACACCTTC

v_gene: TRBV6-2/TRBV6-3
d_gene: TRBD1
j_gene: TRBJ1-2
abundance: .
CDR3aa: CASSNTGGGGYTF
CDR3nt: TGTGCCAGCAGTAATACAGGGGGCGGCGGCTACACCTTC

v_gene: TRBV5-5
d_gene: .
j_gene: TRBJ1-1
abundance: .
CDR3aa: CASSLGRTEAFF
CDR3nt: TGTGCCAGCAGCTTGGGCAGGACTGAAGCTTTCTTT

v_gene: TRBV7-2
d_gene: TRBD1
j_gene: TRBJ2-3
abundance: .
CDR3aa: CASSWLQGVTDTQYF
CDR3nt: TGTGCCAGCAGCTGGCTACAGGGGGTCACAGATACGCAGTATTTT

v_gene: TRBV6-2/TRBV6-3
d_gene: .
j_gene: TRBJ2-1
abundance: .
CDR3aa: CASSYLGSGGTEVFNEQFF
CDR3nt: TGTGCCAGCAGTTACTTGGGGAGCGGCGGGACAGAAGTTTTTAATGAGCAGTTCTTC

v_gene: TRBV30
d_gene: .
j_gene: TRBJ1-1
abundance: .
CDR3aa: CAWSVPGVNTEAFF
CDR3nt: TGTGCCTGGAGTGTACCAGGGGTGAACACTGAAGCTTTCTTT

v_gene: TRBV11-1
d_gene: TRBD1
j_gene: TRBJ1-1
abundance: .
CDR3aa: CASSYRGSAFF
CDR3nt: TGTGCCAGCAGTTACAGGGGCTCGGCTTTCTTT

v_gene: TRBV27
d_gene: .
j_gene: TRBJ2-3
abundance: .
CDR3aa: CASSSTKPTGTDTQYF
CDR3nt: TGTGCCAGCAGTTCAACCAAGCCTACGGGCACAGATACGCAGTATTTT

v_gene: TRBV19
d_gene: .
j_gene: TRBJ1-1
abundance: .
CDR3aa: CASSIDTADSNTEAFF
CDR3nt: TGTGCCAGTAGTATAGATACGGCAGATTCGAACACTGAAGCTTTCTTT

v_gene: TRBV2
d_gene: .
j_gene: TRBJ1-1
abundance: .
CDR3aa: CASTHRQLNTEAFF
CDR3nt: TGTGCCAGCACCCATAGACAGCTGAACACTGAAGCTTTCTTT

v_gene: TRBV3-1
d_gene: .
j_gene: TRBJ1-5
abundance: .
CDR3aa: CASSQDLGQPQHF
CDR3nt: TGTGCCAGCAGCCAAGATCTTGGGCAGCCCCAGCATTTT

v_gene: TRBV20-1
d_gene: .
j_gene: TRBJ1-1
abundance: .
CDR3aa: CSARKGPEAFF
CDR3nt: TGCAGTGCTAGAAAAGGCCCTGAAGCTTTCTTT

v_gene: TRBV15
d_gene: .
j_gene: TRBJ1-1
abundance: .
CDR3aa: CATSPDARGSNTEAFF
CDR3nt: TGTGCCACCAGTCCTGACGCCCGTGGTTCGAACACTGAAGCTTTCTTT

v_gene: TRBV6-2/TRBV6-3
d_gene: .
j_gene: TRBJ2-2
abundance: .
CDR3aa: CASSYQTIMNTGELFF
CDR3nt: TGTGCCAGCAGTTACCAAACCATCATGAACACCGGGGAGCTGTTTTTT

v_gene: TRBV4-1
d_gene: .
j_gene: TRBJ2-3
abundance: .
CDR3aa: CANSQDRTGTDTQYF
CDR3nt: TGCGCCAACAGCCAAGATCGAACGGGCACAGATACGCAGTATTTT

v_gene: TRBV11-2
d_gene: .
j_gene: TRBJ1-2
abundance: .
CDR3aa: CASSLVEAGDPFNYGYTF
CDR3nt: TGTGCCAGCAGCTTAGTAGAGGCAGGGGACCCGTTCAACTATGGCTACACCTTC

v_gene: TRBV7-9
d_gene: TRBD2
j_gene: TRBJ2-6
abundance: .
CDR3aa: CASSSPVTSGGAGANVLTF
CDR3nt: TGTGCCAGCAGTTCCCCTGTGACTAGCGGGGGGGCTGGGGCCAACGTCCTGACTTTC

v_gene: TRBV13
d_gene: .
j_gene: TRBJ1-1
abundance: .
CDR3aa: CASSSMDRNTEAFF
CDR3nt: TGTGCCAGCAGCTCCATGGACAGGAACACTGAAGCTTTCTTT

v_gene: TRBV6-2/TRBV6-3
d_gene: TRBD1
j_gene: TRBJ1-5
abundance: once
CDR3aa: CASTIRGQGKGTSNQPQHF
CDR3nt: TGTGCCAGCACCATTCGGGGACAGGGAAAAGGAACCAGCAATCAGCCCCAGCATTTT

v_gene: TRBV7-6
d_gene: .
j_gene: TRBJ2-1
abundance: once
CDR3aa: CASSLGARGSDEQFF
CDR3nt: TGTGCCAGCAGCTTAGGGGCCCGGGGGTCGGATGAGCAGTTCTTC

v_gene: TRBV12-3/TRBV12-4
d_gene: .
j_gene: TRBJ1-5
abundance: .
CDR3aa: CASRIGSNQPQHF
CDR3nt: TGTGCCAGCAGGATCGGTAGCAATCAGCCCCAGCATTTT

v_gene: TRBV27
d_gene: TRBD2
j_gene: TRBJ2-2
abundance: .
CDR3aa: CASQTENPGLAGGLNTGELFF
CDR3nt: TGTGCCAGCCAAACTGAGAATCCGGGACTAGCGGGGGGACTTAACACCGGGGAGCTGTTTTTT

v_gene: TRBV29-1
d_gene: TRBD1
j_gene: TRBJ1-2
abundance: .
CDR3aa: CSVEDPDRAGGYTF
CDR3nt: TGCAGCGTTGAAGATCCCGACAGGGCGGGGGGCTACACCTTC

v_gene: TRBV25-1
d_gene: TRBD1
j_gene: TRBJ1-5
abundance: .
CDR3aa: CASSESTGVEINQPQHF
CDR3nt: TGTGCCAGCAGTGAGTCCACAGGGGTAGAGATCAATCAGCCCCAGCATTTT

v_gene: TRBV6-2/TRBV6-3
d_gene: TRBD1
j_gene: TRBJ1-1
abundance: .
CDR3aa: CASSPGTGWTEAFF
CDR3nt: TGTGCCAGCAGCCCCGGGACAGGGTGGACTGAAGCTTTCTTT

v_gene: TRBV12-3/TRBV12-4
d_gene: .
j_gene: TRBJ2-2
abundance: .
CDR3aa: CASSLAVGTGELFF
CDR3nt: TGTGCCAGCAGTTTAGCAGTGGGTACCGGGGAGCTGTTTTTT